This T cell receptor beta chain was recorded in a study of blood T cell repertoires in COVID-19 (TCRdb year 2020). Some background on the complete study: Samples covering the acute and convalescent phases of COVID-19 were provided by collaborators in the United States, Italy and Spain. The material from the prospective study consisted of cDNA or gDNA derived from T cells, B-cell-depleted T cells, or PBMCs. The repertoires were released in a freely available public database intended as a resource for research on the immune response to SARS-CoV-2. Samples were obtained from the ongoing ImmuneRACE study (first 160 participants) and from some 1,200 subjects provided by 6 global collaborators. Where available, HLA class I and class II types were obtained from metadata supplied by the sample provider rather than from assay-based typing. Nearly every sample came with metadata listing a de-identified subject ID, COVID-19 status, age in years and sex. Subjects who had been exposed to COVID-19, were actively infected with it, or had recovered from it provided the deeply sampled blood TCRbeta repertoires that made up the dataset. Results and caveats for the whole study, not just this receptor: The quantity of clinical and demographic metadata differed by source and by participant and was supplied without curation.

Collaborating institutions collected whole blood in K2EDTA tubes following their own protocols. For TCRbeta analysis, collaborators shipped samples as frozen whole blood, isolated PBMCs, or DNA extracted from either of those sample types. The CDR1 and CDR2 encoded by the germline V gene are KGHSH and LQKENI. V and J lose 3 bases and 5 bases, and a span of 19 bases separates them. The CDR3 measures 16 amino acids from cysteine to phenylalanine. CDR3 DNA only is kept here, 48 bases in frame from base 1. TCRbeta CDR3 regions were amplified from genomic DNA using the immunoSEQ Assay, a bias-controlled multiplex PCR. The study's own analysis went as follows. The number of nucleated cells in each sample was estimated from the amplification of reference gene primers within the assay. Sequence reads were collapsed and filtered to measure the absolute abundance of every unique TCRbeta CDR3 rearrangement. For each sample, productive Simpson clonality was calculated as the square root of Simpson's diversity index across productive rearrangements. The immuneACCESS repertoire file appears here via TCRdb, limited to in-frame rearrangements. These files lack a portion of the clones; in checked studies, under half of the deficit traces to unresolved V genes, and the cause of the others is not known. V and J calls plus clone size are reproduced from that table; the DNA served to infer D and trimming. The sample table lists over 100,000 clones, roughly 91% of them with a count of one. The ten largest clones represent approximately 20% of the sample.

Notes on this clone: Its recognized antigen is unknown. Base qualities are missing; no much larger clone stands one base away.

The chain employs TRBV18 and TRBJ1-2; too little of a D gene remains to name it. Sequenced: peripheral blood. The sequence was collected from a human donor with acute or convalescent COVID-19. The donor label of this sample is uncertain. CDR3 loop: CASSPLRDSRWYGYTF. DNA sequence: TGTGCCAGCTCACCGCTGCGGGATAGTAGATGGTATGGCTACACCTTC. With the rest looked up from the reference TRBV18 and TRBJ1-2 genes rather than sequenced, the full variable domain is NAGVMQNPRHLVRRRGQEARLRCSPMKGHSHVYWYRQLPEEGLKFMVYLQKENIIDESGMPKERFSAEFPKEGPSILRIQQVVRGDSAAYFCASSPLRDSRWYGYTFGSGTRLTVV.